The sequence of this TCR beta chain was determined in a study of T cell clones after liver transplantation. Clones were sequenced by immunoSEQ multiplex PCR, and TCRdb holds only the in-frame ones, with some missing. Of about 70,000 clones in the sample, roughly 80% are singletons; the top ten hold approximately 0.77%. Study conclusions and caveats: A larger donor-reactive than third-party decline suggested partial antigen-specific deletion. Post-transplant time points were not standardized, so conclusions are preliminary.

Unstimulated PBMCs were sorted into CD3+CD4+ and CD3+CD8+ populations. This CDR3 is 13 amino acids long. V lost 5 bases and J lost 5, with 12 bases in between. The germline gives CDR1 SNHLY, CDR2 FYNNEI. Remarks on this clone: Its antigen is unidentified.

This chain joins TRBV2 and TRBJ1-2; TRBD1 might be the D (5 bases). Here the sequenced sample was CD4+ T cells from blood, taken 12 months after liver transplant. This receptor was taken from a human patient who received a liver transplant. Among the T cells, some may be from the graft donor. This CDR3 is CASSLTGLYGYTF. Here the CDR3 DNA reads TGTGCCAGCAGTTTAACAGGACTGTATGGCTACACCTTC.